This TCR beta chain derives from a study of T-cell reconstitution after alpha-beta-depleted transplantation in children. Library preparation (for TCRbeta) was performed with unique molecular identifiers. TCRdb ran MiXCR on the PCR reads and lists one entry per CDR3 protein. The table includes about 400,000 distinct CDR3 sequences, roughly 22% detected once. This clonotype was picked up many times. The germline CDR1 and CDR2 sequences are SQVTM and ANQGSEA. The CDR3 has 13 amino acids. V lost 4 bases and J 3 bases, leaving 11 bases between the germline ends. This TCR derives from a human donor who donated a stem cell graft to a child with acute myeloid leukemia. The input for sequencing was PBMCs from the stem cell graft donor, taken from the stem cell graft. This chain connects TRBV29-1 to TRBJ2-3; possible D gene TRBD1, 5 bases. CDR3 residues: CSVGGRVTDTQYF. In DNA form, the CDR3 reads TGCAGCGTTGGTGGCAGGGTGACAGATACGCAGTATTTT.